The 21 T cell receptor beta chains below were found in one sample sequenced in a study of blood T cell repertoires in COVID-19. TCRdb keeps only in-frame clones here, not all; method: immunoSEQ multiplex PCR. The data contain over 200,000 clones, almost 85% of them singletons. Sequenced input: peripheral blood. These receptors all come from a middle-aged woman with acute or convalescent COVID-19.

The chain has TRBV5-1 and TRBJ1-2, with unresolved D. The CDR3 spans 12 residues. V dropped 1 base and J dropped 8 bases, with 9 bases sitting between them. Germline V gene data show CDR1 as SGHRS and CDR2 as YFSETQ. CDR3 loop: CASSLYGEGYTF. In DNA form, the CDR3 reads TGCGCCAGCAGCTTGTACGGGGAAGGCTACACCTTC.

The chain is built from TRBV6-6 and TRBJ1-5; weak D call: TRBD1 (5 bases). Deletions cut 0 bases from V and 0 bases from J, with 9 bases between. This CDR3 region has 16 residues. CDR1 is MNHNY and CDR2 is SVGAGI in the germline V gene (reference sequence). Here the CDR3 reads CASSYSPRDSNQPQHF. The CDR3 DNA follows: TGTGCCAGCAGTTACTCGCCCAGGGATAGCAATCAGCCCCAGCATTTT.

The rearrangement uses TRBV5-1 and TRBJ1-2, with 12 bases matching TRBD1. CDR3 length: 16 residues. The trim removed 4 bases at V and 6 bases at J, leaving 10 bases unmatched. CDR1 is SGHRS, CDR2 YFSETQ, per germline. The CDR3 here is CASSRLRDRGLNGYTF. Here the CDR3 DNA reads TGCGCCAGCAGCCGGTTGAGGGACAGGGGGCTAAATGGCTACACCTTC.

The CDR3 coding sequence is TGTGCCAGCAGTTTCCCGGGTTTCTCGGGAACTGAAGCTTTCTTT. The encoded protein is CASSFPGFSGTEAFF. This chain links TRBV6-2 or TRBV6-3 with TRBJ1-1; no firm D call. The V gene lost 4 bases and the J gene lost 5 bases, with 17 bases spanning the gap. CDR1 and CDR2 from the germline V gene are MNHEY and SVGEGT. This CDR3 region has 15 residues.

The chain has TRBV10-2 and TRBJ2-7; tentative D call: TRBD2 (5 bases). The CDR3 extends over 14 amino acids. Between the trimmed V and J ends, which lost 2 bases and 3 bases, there was a span of 11 bases. The germline gives CDR1 WSHSY, CDR2 SAAADI. The CDR3 DNA follows: TGCGCCAGCAGTGAGAAGGACTCCGGCTACGAGCAGTACTTC. Its translation: CASSEKDSGYEQYF.

In its sample, this clone was seen a few times. This sequence joins TRBV27 and TRBJ1-1; D not resolved. This CDR3 has 15 residues. The V and J ends lost 2 bases and 3 bases respectively, with 13 bases between them. Germline CDR1 and CDR2: MNHEY and SMNVEV (reference sequence). CDR3 bases: TGTGCCAGCAGTTTAGGCTACGGGGAAGACACTGAAGCTTTCTTT. Its protein is CASSLGYGEDTEAFF.

The gene calls are TRBV6-4 and TRBJ2-1; D might be TRBD2 (6 bases). CDR3 length: 13 residues. The V gene lost 4 bases and the J gene lost 6 bases, with 10 bases spanning the gap. Germline V CDR1 and CDR2: MRHNA, SNTAGT. The CDR3 bases are TGTGCCAGCAGTGGAGAAGCGGGCAATGAGCAGTTCTTC. Protein sequence: CASSGEAGNEQFF.

The V call is TRBV19, the J call TRBJ2-5; D is possibly TRBD1 (5 bases). This CDR3 has 15 residues. CDR1 is LNHDA, CDR2 SQIVND, per germline (reference sequence). Trimming removed 4 bases from V and 5 bases from J, with 17 bases in between. In nucleotides, the CDR3 is TGTGCCAGTAGTAGCTCGACAGACGGCCAGGAGACCCAGTACTTC. Translating it yields CASSSSTDGQETQYF.

The chain employs TRBV11-3 and TRBJ2-1; 9 nucleotides agree with TRBD2. This CDR3 comprises 15 residues. V trimming: 1 base; J trimming: 6 bases; junction bases outside the gene matches: 4. CDR1 and CDR2 from the germline V gene are SGHNT and YENEEA. CDR3 region: CASSLGTSDSNEQFF. The DNA for the CDR3 is TGTGCCAGCAGCTTAGGGACTAGCGACAGCAATGAGCAGTTCTTC.

The genes are TRBV24-1 and TRBJ2-2, with 9 bases matching TRBD1. Germline V gene data show CDR1 as KGHDR and CDR2 as SFDVKD. This CDR3 contains 19 residues. J was trimmed by 4 bases and V by 4 bases; bases with no gene match: 15. The CDR3 bases are TGTGCCACCAGTGAGGGACAGGGAAAGAGTCTTCGGGGCACCGGGGAGCTGTTTTTT. Amino acid sequence: CATSEGQGKSLRGTGELFF.

The chain recombines TRBV27 with TRBJ1-5; weak D call: TRBD1 (5 bases). V was cut by 0 bases and J by 2 bases, with 8 bases left in between. Germline lookup yields CDR1 MNHEY and CDR2 SMNVEV (reference sequence). This CDR3 has 15 amino acids. The CDR3 DNA sequence: TGTGCCAGCAGTTTATCGGCGACAGGCAATCAGCCCCAGCATTTT. Translated, it gives CASSLSATGNQPQHF.

V usage is TRBV3-1 (or the pseudogene TRBV3-2) and J usage is TRBJ1-5, with D uncertain. The CDR3 runs 13 residues. The germline V gene encodes CDR1 LGHDT and CDR2 YNNKEL (reference sequence). Trimming left V 4 bases short and J 2 bases short, with 6 bases between. This CDR3 is CASSPIGNQPQHF. CDR3 sequence (DNA): TGTGCCAGCAGCCCCATTGGCAATCAGCCCCAGCATTTT.

The chain couples TRBV5-1 to TRBJ1-3; possibly TRBD1 for D (6 bases). The CDR3 consists of 16 residues. Germline V gene lookup returns CDR1 SGHRS and CDR2 YFSETQ. The V and J ends lost 4 bases and 0 bases respectively, with 14 bases between them. CDR3 in amino acids: CASSPRDKSSGNTIYF. CDR3 DNA sequence: TGCGCCAGCAGCCCGAGGGACAAGAGCTCTGGAAACACCATATATTTT.

The J gene is TRBJ2-7, the V gene TRBV27; 10 bases fit TRBD2. The V gene end was trimmed by 11 bases and the J gene end by 0 bases; junction bases not matched to a gene: 16. The CDR3 sequence is 17 residues long. Per the germline V gene, CDR1 is MNHEY and CDR2 is SMNVEV (reference sequence). The CDR3 coding sequence is TGTGCCGGCGGTGGGACTAGCGAGGAAGGGAGCTCCTACGAGCAGTACTTC. This codes for CAGGGTSEEGSSYEQYF.

The V gene is TRBV10-1, the J gene TRBJ2-7, with TRBD1 identical over 7 bases. Losses at the gene ends were 8 bases for V and 6 bases for J; bases not matched to a gene: 13. Germline loops: CDR1 WNHNN, CDR2 SYGVQD (reference sequence). CDR3 size: 14 residues. The CDR3 here is CASAFRDRLGEQYF. For the CDR3, the DNA is TGCGCCAGCGCTTTCCGGGACAGATTAGGCGAGCAGTACTTC.

The V gene is TRBV7-6, the J gene TRBJ1-3, with TRBD1 as a possible D gene (5 bases). The V gene lost 4 bases and the J gene lost 0 bases, with 10 bases spanning the gap. Germline CDR1 SGHVS, CDR2 FNYEAQ. This CDR3 is 15 amino acids long. DNA for the CDR3: TGTGCCAGCAGCTCCCCAGGGTCCTCTGGAAACACCATATATTTT. Protein: CASSSPGSSGNTIYF.

The genes are TRBV5-1 and TRBJ1-2; 9 nucleotides match TRBD1. The germline CDR1 and CDR2 sequences are SGHRS and YFSETQ. The trim removed 4 bases at V and 3 bases at J, leaving 7 bases unmatched. The CDR3 is made up of 15 amino acids. The CDR3 nucleotides read TGCGCCAGCAGCCCCTCCGGGACAGGGCACTATGGCTACACCTTC. Amino acids: CASSPSGTGHYGYTF.

The rearrangement joins TRBV5-1 to TRBJ2-1, with D perhaps matching TRBD1 (6 bases). Germline V CDR1 and CDR2: SGHRS, YFSETQ. The V end lost 5 bases, the J end lost 12 bases, and 15 bases lay between the germline ends. This CDR3 spans 12 amino acids. This CDR3 is CASRAEKGGQFF. The CDR3 DNA is TGCGCCAGCAGGGCTGAAAAAGGGGGGCAGTTCTTC.

The chain couples TRBV19 to TRBJ1-5, with a tentative D call TRBD1 (5 bases). The CDR3 is made up of 16 amino acids. Germline-derived CDR1 and CDR2 are LNHDA and SQIVND (reference sequence). The V and J ends lost 2 bases and 6 bases respectively, with 17 bases between them. The CDR3, as DNA: TGTGCCAGTAGTATATACCAAGAGCTGGGGGGTCAGCCCCAGCATTTT. This codes for CASSIYQELGGQPQHF.

This chain's CDR3 is CAWSETGTRYTF. CDR3 in DNA: TGTGCCTGGAGTGAAACAGGGACGCGGTACACCTTC. The rearrangement joins TRBV30 to TRBJ1-2; possible D gene TRBD1, 6 bases. This CDR3 is 12 amino acids long. Germline assignment: CDR1 GTSNPN and CDR2 SVGIG (reference sequence). Trimming took off 1 base at V and 11 bases at J, with 14 bases between the two ends.

The chain has TRBV7-2 and TRBJ2-7; 10 bases map to TRBD1. This CDR3 spans 15 amino acids. The germline V gene has CDR1 SGHTA and CDR2 FQGNSA. Trimming at V came to 5 bases and at J to 3 bases, leaving 7 bases not matched to a gene. The CDR3 DNA reads as TGTGCCAGCAGCCTAAGACAGGGGGCAATCTACGAGCAGTACTTC. Translating gives CASSLRQGAIYEQYF.